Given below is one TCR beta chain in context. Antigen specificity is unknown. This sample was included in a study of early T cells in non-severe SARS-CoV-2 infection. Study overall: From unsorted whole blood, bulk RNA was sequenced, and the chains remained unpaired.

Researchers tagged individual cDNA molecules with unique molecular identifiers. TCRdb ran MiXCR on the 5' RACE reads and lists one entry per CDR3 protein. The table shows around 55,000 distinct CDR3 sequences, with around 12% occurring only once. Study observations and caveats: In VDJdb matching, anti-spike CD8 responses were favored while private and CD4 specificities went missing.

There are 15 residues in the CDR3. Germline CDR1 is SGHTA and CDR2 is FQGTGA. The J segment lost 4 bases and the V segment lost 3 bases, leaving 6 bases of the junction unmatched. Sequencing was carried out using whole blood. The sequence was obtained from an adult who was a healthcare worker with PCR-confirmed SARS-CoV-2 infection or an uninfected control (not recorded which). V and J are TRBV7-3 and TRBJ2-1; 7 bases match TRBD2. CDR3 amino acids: CASSLSGNSYNEQFF. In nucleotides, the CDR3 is TGTGCCAGCAGCTTGAGCGGGAATTCATACAATGAGCAGTTCTTC.